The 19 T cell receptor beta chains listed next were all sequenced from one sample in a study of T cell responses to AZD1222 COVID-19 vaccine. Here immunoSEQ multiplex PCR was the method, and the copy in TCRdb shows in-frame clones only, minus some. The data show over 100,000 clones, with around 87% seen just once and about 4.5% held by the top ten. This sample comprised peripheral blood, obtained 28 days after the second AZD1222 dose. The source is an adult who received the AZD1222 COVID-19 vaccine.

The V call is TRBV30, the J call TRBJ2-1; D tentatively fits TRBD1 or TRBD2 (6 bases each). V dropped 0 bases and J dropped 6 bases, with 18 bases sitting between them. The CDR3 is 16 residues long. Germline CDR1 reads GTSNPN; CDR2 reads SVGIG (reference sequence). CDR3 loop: CAWSVLWGGGGNEQFF. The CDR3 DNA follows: TGTGCCTGGAGTGTTCTGTGGGGCGGAGGGGGCAATGAGCAGTTCTTC.

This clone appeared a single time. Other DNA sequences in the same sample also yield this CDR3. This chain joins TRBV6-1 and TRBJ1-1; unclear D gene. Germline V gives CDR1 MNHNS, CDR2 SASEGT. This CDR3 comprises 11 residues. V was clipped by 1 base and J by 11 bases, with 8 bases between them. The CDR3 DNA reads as TGTGCCAGCAGTGAAGGCAGAACGGCTTTCTTT. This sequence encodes CASSEGRTAFF.

The CDR3 DNA reads TGTGCCAGCAGTTTCTTCCAGGGAACTGAAGCTTTCTTT. Its protein is CASSFFQGTEAFF. The chain is built from TRBV27 and TRBJ1-1; possibly TRBD1 for D (5 bases). Trimming removed 3 bases at V and 5 bases at J, with 10 bases between. CDR3 length: 13 residues. Germline-derived CDR1 and CDR2 are MNHEY and SMNVEV (reference sequence).

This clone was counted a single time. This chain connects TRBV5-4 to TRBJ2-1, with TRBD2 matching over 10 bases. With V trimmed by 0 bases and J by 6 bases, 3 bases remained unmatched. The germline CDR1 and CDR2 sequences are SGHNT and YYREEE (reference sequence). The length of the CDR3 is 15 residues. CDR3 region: CASSLGTSGLNEQFF. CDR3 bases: TGTGCCAGCAGCTTGGGGACTAGCGGTCTCAATGAGCAGTTCTTC.

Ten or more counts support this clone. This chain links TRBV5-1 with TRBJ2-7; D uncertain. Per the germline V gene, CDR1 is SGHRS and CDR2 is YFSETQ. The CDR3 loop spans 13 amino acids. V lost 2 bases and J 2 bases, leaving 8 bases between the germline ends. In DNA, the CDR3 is TGCGCCAGCAGCTTTAACAGAGCCTACGAGCAGTACTTC. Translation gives CASSFNRAYEQYF.

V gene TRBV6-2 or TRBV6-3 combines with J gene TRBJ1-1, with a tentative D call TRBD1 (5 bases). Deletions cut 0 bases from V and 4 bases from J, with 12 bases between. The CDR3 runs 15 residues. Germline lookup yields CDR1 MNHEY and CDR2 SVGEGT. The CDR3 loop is CASSYSTVQTTEAFF. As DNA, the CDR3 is TGTGCCAGCAGTTACTCGACAGTTCAGACCACTGAAGCTTTCTTT.

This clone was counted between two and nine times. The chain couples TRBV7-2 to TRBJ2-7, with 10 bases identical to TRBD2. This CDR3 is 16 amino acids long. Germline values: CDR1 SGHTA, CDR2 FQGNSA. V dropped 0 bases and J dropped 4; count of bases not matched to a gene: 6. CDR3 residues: CASSLAVLAGAYEQYF. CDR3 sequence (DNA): TGTGCCAGCAGCTTAGCTGTCCTAGCGGGAGCGTACGAGCAGTACTTC.

The CDR3 reads CASSFEVFYEQYF. In DNA, the CDR3 is TGTGCCAGCAGTTTTGAGGTGTTCTACGAGCAGTACTTC. The chain has TRBV12-3 or TRBV12-4 and TRBJ2-7, with no clear D. Trimming left V 3 bases short and J 3 bases short, with 9 bases between. The CDR3 runs 13 residues.

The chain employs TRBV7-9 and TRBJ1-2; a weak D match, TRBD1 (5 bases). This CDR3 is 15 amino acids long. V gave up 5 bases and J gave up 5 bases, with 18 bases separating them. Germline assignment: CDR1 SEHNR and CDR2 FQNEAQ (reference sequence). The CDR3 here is CASSPTRGGNYGYTF. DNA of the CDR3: TGTGCCAGCAGCCCGACAAGGGGAGGGAATTATGGCTACACCTTC.

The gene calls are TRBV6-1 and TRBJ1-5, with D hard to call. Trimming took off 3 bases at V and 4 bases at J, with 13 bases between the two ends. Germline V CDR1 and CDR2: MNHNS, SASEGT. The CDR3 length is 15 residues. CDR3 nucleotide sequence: TGTGCCAGCAGTGAGAGCTTCCTTAGGAATCAGCCCCAGCATTTT. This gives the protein CASSESFLRNQPQHF.

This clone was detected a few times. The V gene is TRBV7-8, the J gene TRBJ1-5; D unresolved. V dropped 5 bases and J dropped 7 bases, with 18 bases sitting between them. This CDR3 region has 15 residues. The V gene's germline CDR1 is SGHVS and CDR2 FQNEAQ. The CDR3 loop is CASSRWWRERQPQHF. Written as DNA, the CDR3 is TGTGCCAGCAGCCGCTGGTGGCGGGAACGCCAGCCCCAGCATTTT.

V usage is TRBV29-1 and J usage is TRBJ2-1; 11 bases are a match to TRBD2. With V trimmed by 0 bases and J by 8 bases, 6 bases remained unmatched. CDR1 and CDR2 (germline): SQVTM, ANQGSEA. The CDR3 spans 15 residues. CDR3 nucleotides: TGCAGCGTTGAAGATGGACTAGCGGGCGCGGATGAGCAGTTCTTC. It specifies CSVEDGLAGADEQFF.

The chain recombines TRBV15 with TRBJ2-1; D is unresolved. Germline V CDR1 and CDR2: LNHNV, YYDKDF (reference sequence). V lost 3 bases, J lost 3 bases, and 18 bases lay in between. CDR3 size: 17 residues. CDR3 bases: TGTGCCACCAGCAGGGAAGTGCGGCAGTTTTTCTACAATGAGCAGTTCTTC. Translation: CATSREVRQFFYNEQFF.

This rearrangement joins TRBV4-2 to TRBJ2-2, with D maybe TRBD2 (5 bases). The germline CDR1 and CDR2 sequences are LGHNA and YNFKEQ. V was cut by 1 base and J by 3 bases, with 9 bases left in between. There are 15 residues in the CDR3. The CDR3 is CASSQAEGDTGELFF. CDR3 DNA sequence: TGTGCCAGCAGCCAAGCAGAGGGTGACACCGGGGAGCTGTTTTTT.

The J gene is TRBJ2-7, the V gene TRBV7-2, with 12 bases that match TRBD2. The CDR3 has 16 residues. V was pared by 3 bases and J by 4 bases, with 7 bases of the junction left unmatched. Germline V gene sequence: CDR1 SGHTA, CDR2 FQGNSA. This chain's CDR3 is CASSFELAGGRYEQYF. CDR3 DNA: TGTGCCAGCAGCTTTGAACTAGCGGGAGGCAGGTACGAGCAGTACTTC. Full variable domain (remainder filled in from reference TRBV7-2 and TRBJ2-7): GAGVSQSPSNKVTEKGKDVELRCDPISGHTALYWYRQSLGQGLEFLIYFQGNSAPDKSGLPSDRFSAERTGGSVSTLTIQRTQQEDSAVYLCASSFELAGGRYEQYFGPGTRLTVT.

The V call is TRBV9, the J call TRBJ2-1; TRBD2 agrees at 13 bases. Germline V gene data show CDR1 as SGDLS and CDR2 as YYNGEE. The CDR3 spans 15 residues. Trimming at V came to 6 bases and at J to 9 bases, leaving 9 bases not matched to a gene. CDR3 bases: TGTGCCAGCACCTCGACGGGACTAGCGGGAAGTGAGCAGTTCTTC. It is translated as CASTSTGLAGSEQFF. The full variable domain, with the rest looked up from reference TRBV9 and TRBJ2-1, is DSGVTQTPKHLITATGQRVTLRCSPRSGDLSVYWYQQSLDQGLQFLIQYYNGEERAKGNILERFSAQQFPDLHSELNLSSLELGDSALYFCASTSTGLAGSEQFFGPGTRLTVL.

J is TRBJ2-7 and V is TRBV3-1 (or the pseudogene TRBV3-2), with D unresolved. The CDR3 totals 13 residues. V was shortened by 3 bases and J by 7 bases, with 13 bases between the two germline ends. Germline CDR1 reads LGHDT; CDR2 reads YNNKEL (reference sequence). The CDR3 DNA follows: TGTGCCAGCAGCCAGGTACCCGCCCTTGAGCAGTACTTC. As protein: CASSQVPALEQYF.

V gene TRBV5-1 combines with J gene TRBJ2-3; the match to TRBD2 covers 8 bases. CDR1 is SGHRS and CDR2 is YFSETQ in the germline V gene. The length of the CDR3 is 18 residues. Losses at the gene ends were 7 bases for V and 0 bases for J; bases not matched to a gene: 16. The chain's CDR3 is CASSGVAGLRSSTDTQYF. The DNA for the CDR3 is TGCGCCAGCTCGGGCGTAGCGGGATTAAGATCTAGCACAGATACGCAGTATTTT. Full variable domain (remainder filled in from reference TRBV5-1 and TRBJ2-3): KAGVTQTPRYLIKTRGQQVTLSCSPISGHRSVSWYQQTPGQGLQFLFEYFSETQRNKGNFPGRFSGRQFSNSRSEMNVSTLELGDSALYLCASSGVAGLRSSTDTQYFGPGTRLTVL.

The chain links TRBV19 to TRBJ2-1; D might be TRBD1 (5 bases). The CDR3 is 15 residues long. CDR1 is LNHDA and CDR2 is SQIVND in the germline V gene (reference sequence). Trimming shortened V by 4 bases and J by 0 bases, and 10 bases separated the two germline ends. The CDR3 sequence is CASSRTTASYNEQFF. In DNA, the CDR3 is TGTGCCAGTAGTAGGACGACAGCCTCCTACAATGAGCAGTTCTTC.